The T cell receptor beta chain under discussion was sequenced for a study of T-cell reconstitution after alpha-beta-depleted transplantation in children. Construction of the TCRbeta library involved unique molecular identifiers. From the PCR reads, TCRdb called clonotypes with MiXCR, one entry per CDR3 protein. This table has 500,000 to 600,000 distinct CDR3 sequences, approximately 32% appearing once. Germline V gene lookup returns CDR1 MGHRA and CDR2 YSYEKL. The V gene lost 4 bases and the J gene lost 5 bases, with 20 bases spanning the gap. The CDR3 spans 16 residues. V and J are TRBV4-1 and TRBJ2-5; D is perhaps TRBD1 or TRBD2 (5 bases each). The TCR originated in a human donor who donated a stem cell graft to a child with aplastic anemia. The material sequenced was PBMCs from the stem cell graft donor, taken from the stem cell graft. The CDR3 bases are TGCGCCAGCAGCCGCTGGGAGCAGCGGAAGGGGGAGACCCAGTACTTC. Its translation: CASSRWEQRKGETQYF.